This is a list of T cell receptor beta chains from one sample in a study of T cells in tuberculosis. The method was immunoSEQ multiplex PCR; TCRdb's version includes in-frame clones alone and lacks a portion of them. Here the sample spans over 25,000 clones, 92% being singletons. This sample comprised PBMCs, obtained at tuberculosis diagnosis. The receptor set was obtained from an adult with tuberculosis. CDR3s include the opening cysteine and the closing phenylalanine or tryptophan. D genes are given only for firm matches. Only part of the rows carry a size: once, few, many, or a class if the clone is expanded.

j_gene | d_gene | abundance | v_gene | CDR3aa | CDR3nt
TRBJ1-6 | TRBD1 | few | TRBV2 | CASSERGTGSDSPLHF | TGTGCCAGCAGTGAACGGGGGACAGGGTCGGATTCACCCCTCCACTTT
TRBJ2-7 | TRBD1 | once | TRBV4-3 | CASSQDRQGYEQYF | TGCGCCAGCAGCCAAGATCGACAGGGCTACGAGCAGTACTTC
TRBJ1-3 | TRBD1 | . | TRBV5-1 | CASSLGQGAYGNTIYF | TGCGCCAGCAGCTTGGGGCAGGGGGCATACGGAAACACCATATATTTT
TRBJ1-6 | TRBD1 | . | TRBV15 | CATSRTRTGGISPLHF | TGTGCCACCAGCAGAACACGGACAGGGGGGATTTCACCCCTCCACTTT
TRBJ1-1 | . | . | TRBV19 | CASSISAGWTEAFF | TGTGCCAGTAGTATCTCGGCAGGGTGGACTGAAGCTTTCTTT
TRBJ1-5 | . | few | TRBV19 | CASKQDLSNQPQHF | TGTGCCAGTAAACAGGACCTAAGCAATCAGCCCCAGCATTTT
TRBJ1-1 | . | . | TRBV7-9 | CASSLSSGDTEAFF | TGTGCCAGCAGCTTATCGTCCGGGGATACTGAAGCTTTCTTT
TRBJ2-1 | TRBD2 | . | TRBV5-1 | CASSLGLAAYNEQFF | TGCGCCAGCAGCTTAGGACTAGCGGCCTACAATGAGCAGTTCTTC
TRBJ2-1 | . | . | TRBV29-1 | CSGGAGSNNEQFF | TGCAGCGGTGGGGCAGGGTCGAACAATGAGCAGTTCTTC
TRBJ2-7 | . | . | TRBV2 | CASARDTGLREQYF | TGTGCCAGTGCCCGGGACACGGGTCTTCGGGAGCAGTACTTC
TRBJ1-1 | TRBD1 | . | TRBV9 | CASSAGTGVSMDTEAFF | TGTGCCAGCAGCGCCGGGACAGGGGTCTCCATGGACACTGAAGCTTTCTTT
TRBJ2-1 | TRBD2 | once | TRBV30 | CAWSEGLLFYNEQFF | TGTGCCTGGAGTGAGGGACTACTGTTTTACAATGAGCAGTTCTTC
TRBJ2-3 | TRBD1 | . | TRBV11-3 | CASSYRDRGEDTQYF | TGTGCCAGCAGTTATCGGGACAGGGGTGAAGATACGCAGTATTTT
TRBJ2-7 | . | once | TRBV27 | CASSLVGSEQYF | TGTGCCAGCAGTTTAGTAGGGAGCGAGCAGTACTTC
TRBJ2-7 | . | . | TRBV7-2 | CASSLAFMTSYEQYF | TGTGCCAGCAGCTTAGCCTTTATGACTAGCTACGAGCAGTACTTC
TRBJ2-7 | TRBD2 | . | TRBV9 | CASSVVSVAGGYEQYF | TGTGCCAGCAGCGTAGTTTCCGTAGCGGGAGGCTACGAGCAGTACTTC
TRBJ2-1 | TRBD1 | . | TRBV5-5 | CASSPGTGDEQFF | TGTGCCAGCAGTCCCGGGACAGGTGATGAGCAGTTCTTC
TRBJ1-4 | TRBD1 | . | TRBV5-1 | CASSLGRGPNEKLFF | TGCGCCAGCAGCTTGGGCAGGGGGCCTAATGAAAAACTGTTTTTT
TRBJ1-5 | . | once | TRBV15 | CATSRDRRKTGQPQHF | TGTGCCACCAGCAGAGATCGGAGGAAGACGGGACAGCCCCAGCATTTT
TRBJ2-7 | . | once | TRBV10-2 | CASHPLSSRSEQYF | TGCGCCAGCCACCCTTTGAGTAGCCGAAGTGAGCAGTACTTC
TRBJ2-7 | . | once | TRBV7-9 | CASSLMDSYEQYF | TGTGCCAGCAGCCTCATGGACAGCTACGAGCAGTACTTC
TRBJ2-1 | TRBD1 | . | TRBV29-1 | CSADRGKYNEQFF | TGCAGCGCAGACAGGGGGAAGTACAATGAGCAGTTCTTC
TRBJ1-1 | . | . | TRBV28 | CASSLWGPMNTEAFF | TGTGCCAGCAGTTTATGGGGGCCAATGAACACTGAAGCTTTCTTT
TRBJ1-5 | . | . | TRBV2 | CASSSDPRGNQPQHF | TGTGCCAGCAGTTCAGATCCCCGGGGCAATCAGCCCCAGCATTTT
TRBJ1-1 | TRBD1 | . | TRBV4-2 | CASSQDKGPGGGGTEAFF | TGTGCCAGCAGCCAAGATAAAGGGCCAGGGGGTGGAGGGACTGAAGCTTTCTTT
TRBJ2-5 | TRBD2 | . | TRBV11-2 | CASSLVWYGRAAETQYF | TGTGCCAGCAGCTTAGTCTGGTACGGGAGGGCCGCTGAGACCCAGTACTTC
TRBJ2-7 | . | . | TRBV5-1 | CASSPAQATYEQYF | TGCGCCAGCAGCCCCGCCCAGGCGACCTACGAGCAGTACTTC
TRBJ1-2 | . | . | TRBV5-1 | CASSFGFIDPGGYTF | TGCGCCAGCAGCTTCGGATTTATTGACCCAGGGGGCTACACCTTC
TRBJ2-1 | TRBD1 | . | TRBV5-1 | CASSTGGSGNEQFF | TGCGCCAGCAGTACAGGGGGAAGTGGGAATGAGCAGTTCTTC
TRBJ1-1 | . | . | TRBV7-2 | CASDSGGNTEAFF | TGTGCCAGCGATTCGGGGGGGAACACTGAAGCTTTCTTT
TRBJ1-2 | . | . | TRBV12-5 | CASGLVAGIESVGYTF | TGTGCTAGTGGTTTGGTAGCGGGCATCGAATCGGTGGGCTACACCTTC
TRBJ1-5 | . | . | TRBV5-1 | CASSLSGSLNQPQHF | TGCGCCAGCAGCTTATCAGGGTCCTTAAATCAGCCCCAGCATTTT
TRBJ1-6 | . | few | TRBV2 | CASSVSLGTRNSPLHF | TGTGCCAGCAGTGTTAGTCTCGGGACTCGGAATTCACCCCTCCACTTT
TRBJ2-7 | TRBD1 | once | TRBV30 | CAWSVPGTGGYEQYF | TGTGCCTGGAGTGTACCCGGGACAGGGGGTTACGAGCAGTACTTC
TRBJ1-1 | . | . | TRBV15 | CATSRDPGVGTEAFF | TGTGCCACCAGCAGAGATCCGGGAGTCGGCACTGAAGCTTTCTTT
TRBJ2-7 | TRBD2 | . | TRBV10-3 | CAISGAPGLAGYEQYF | TGTGCCATCAGTGGGGCACCGGGACTAGCGGGCTACGAGCAGTACTTC
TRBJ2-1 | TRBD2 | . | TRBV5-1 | CASRIAGGGGNEQFF | TGCGCCAGCAGGATAGCGGGAGGCGGTGGCAATGAGCAGTTCTTC
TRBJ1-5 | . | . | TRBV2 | CASSEQGKQPQHF | TGTGCCAGCAGTGAACAGGGGAAACAGCCCCAGCATTTT
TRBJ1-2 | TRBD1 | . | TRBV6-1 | CASSEEPQGANYGYTF | TGTGCCAGCAGTGAAGAGCCACAGGGGGCGAACTATGGCTACACCTTC
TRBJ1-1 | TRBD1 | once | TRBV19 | CASSLTGVGTEAFF | TGTGCCAGTAGTCTGACAGGGGTAGGCACTGAAGCTTTCTTT
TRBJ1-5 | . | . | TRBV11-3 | CASSLAAGARRQPQHF | TGTGCCAGCAGCTTAGCGGCGGGGGCGCGGCGACAGCCCCAGCATTTT
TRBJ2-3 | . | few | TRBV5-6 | CASGGGLSTDTQYF | TGTGCCAGTGGTGGGGGCCTTAGCACAGATACGCAGTATTTT
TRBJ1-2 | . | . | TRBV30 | CAWSRLGQNYGYTF | TGTGCCTGGAGCAGACTGGGTCAAAACTATGGCTACACCTTC